The 10 T cell receptor beta chains in this list originate from one sample, sequenced in a study of shared clonotypes between healthy human individuals. The protocol was immunoSEQ multiplex PCR, while the TCRdb copy is restricted to in-frame clones and leaves out a portion. This table has about 2 million clones, 85% to 95% appearing once. CD8 cells regarded as naive lacked CD45RO, were positively chosen for CCR7, and omitted terminally differentiated effector memory CD45RA+ cells. The sequencing sample was made of naive CD8+ T cells sorted from blood. All receptors come from a man in his late teens or twenties in good health.

The chain links TRBV7-2 to TRBJ1-2; D is unresolved. The CDR3 runs 10 residues. V lost 10 bases and J 3 bases, leaving 6 bases between the germline ends. CDR1 SGHTA and CDR2 FQGNSA come from the germline V gene. In DNA form, the CDR3 reads TGTGCCATCCCGGACTATGGCTACACCTTC. It yields the protein CAIPDYGYTF. Filled out from reference TRBV7-2 and TRBJ1-2, the complete variable domain reads GAGVSQSPSNKVTEKGKDVELRCDPISGHTALYWYRQSLGQGLEFLIYFQGNSAPDKSGLPSDRFSAERTGGSVSTLTIQRTQQEDSAVYLCAIPDYGYTFGSGTRLTVV.

The gene calls are TRBV2 and TRBJ1-4; 8 nucleotides align to TRBD1. Trimming removed 6 bases from V and 5 bases from J; junction bases left unmatched: 5. This CDR3 has 14 amino acids. CDR1 is SNHLY, CDR2 FYNNEI, per germline. As DNA, the CDR3 is TGTGCCAGCAGGTTGGACAGGGAAAATGAAAAACTGTTTTTT. It codes for CASRLDRENEKLFF. The full variable domain, in which reference TRBV2 and TRBJ1-4 provide the parts outside the CDR3, is EPEVTQTPSHQVTQMGQEVILRCVPISNHLYFYWYRQILGQKVEFLVSFYNNEISEKSEIFDDQFSVERPDGSNFTLKIRSTKLEDSAMYFCASRLDRENEKLFFGSGTQLSVL.

The rearrangement links TRBV7-2 to TRBJ2-1; a possible D gene is TRBD2 (6 bases). The length of the CDR3 is 14 residues. Trimming stripped 4 bases from V and 3 bases from J, with 10 bases between. Germline CDR1 reads SGHTA; CDR2 reads FQGNSA. The CDR3 DNA is TGTGCCAGCAGCTGGGACTCAGACTACAATGAGCAGTTCTTC. Residues: CASSWDSDYNEQFF.

V is TRBV2 and J is TRBJ1-1, with D possibly being TRBD1 (5 bases). This CDR3 is 17 amino acids long. Trimming cost V 1 base and J 1 base, with 16 bases left between them. Germline CDR1 SNHLY, CDR2 FYNNEI. The chain's CDR3 is CASSEVVDQGGNTEAFF. Here the CDR3 DNA reads TGTGCCAGCAGTGAAGTGGTTGATCAGGGTGGGAACACTGAAGCTTTCTTT.

V is TRBV27 and J is TRBJ2-7, with 8 bases lining up with TRBD2. The V and J ends lost 3 bases and 6 bases, in that order; junction bases with no gene match: 7. The CDR3 is 14 amino acids. Looked up from germline, CDR1 is MNHEY and CDR2 is SMNVEV (reference sequence). The CDR3 bases are TGTGCCAGCAGTTTCGACGGCGGGGGGATCGAGCAGTACTTC. It encodes CASSFDGGGIEQYF.

The genes are TRBV11-2 and TRBJ1-1, with TRBD1 matching 7 bases. V lost 5 bases to trimming and J lost 0 bases; unmatched junction nucleotides: 3. The CDR3 is 14 residues long. Per the germline V gene, CDR1 is SGHAT and CDR2 is FQNNGV. The CDR3 loop reads CASSRDSMNTEAFF. CDR3 sequence (DNA): TGTGCCAGCAGCCGGGACAGCATGAACACTGAAGCTTTCTTT.

This clone has a handful of counts. The CDR3 bases are TGCGCCAGCAGTGGCAGGGATAATTCACCCCTCCACTTT. It codes for CASSGRDNSPLHF. V usage is TRBV10-2 and J usage is TRBJ1-6; maybe TRBD1 (5 bases). CDR1 and CDR2 (germline): WSHSY, SAAADI. With 4 bases removed from V and 5 bases from J, the gap between germline ends came to 6 bases. The CDR3 is 13 amino acids.

V and J are TRBV7-9 and TRBJ1-3, with unresolved D. The V end was cut by 5 bases, the J end by 5 bases, with 13 bases between. This CDR3 has 14 residues. CDR1 is SEHNR and CDR2 is FQNEAQ in the germline V gene (reference sequence). The CDR3 is CASSESSLRNTIYF. The CDR3 region has the DNA TGTGCCAGCAGCGAAAGCAGCCTCAGAAACACCATATATTTT.

The genes are TRBV6-5 and TRBJ1-1; 8 bases fit TRBD1. The CDR3 is made up of 14 amino acids. The V gene's germline CDR1 is MNHEY and CDR2 SVGAGI. With 7 bases clipped from V and 4 bases from J, the junction kept 8 bases outside the gene matches. CDR3 nucleotides: TGTGCCAGCAACCTACAAACAGGGGGCACTGAAGCTTTCTTT. Translating gives CASNLQTGGTEAFF.

The chain is built from TRBV7-6 and TRBJ2-1, with 9 nucleotides matching TRBD1. CDR3 length: 18 amino acids. Germline lookup yields CDR1 SGHVS and CDR2 FNYEAQ. The ends lost 5 bases at V and 2 bases at J; junction bases unmatched: 13. For the CDR3, the DNA is TGTGCCAGCAGCCCTTATATTCCGGGACAGGGACCCTACAATGAGCAGTTCTTC. This gives the protein CASSPYIPGQGPYNEQFF.